A selection of T cell receptor beta chains follows, all from one sample in a study of blood T cell repertoires in COVID-19. Profiling relied on immunoSEQ multiplex PCR, and the TCRdb table lists in-frame clones only, not all of them. The profile shows roughly 130,000 clones, roughly 84% of them singletons. The sample was peripheral blood. The receptors were gathered from a woman under 40 who had recovered from COVID-19. Each CDR3 is given with its conserved first and last residue. The D gene is left open where the match is weak. A row's size may be missing; if present it is once, few, many or a size class.

len,j_gene,d_gene,v_gene,abundance,CDR3aa,CDR3nt
16,TRBJ2-1,TRBD2,TRBV11-3,NA,CASSLIGSSGYNEQFF,TGTGCCAGCAGCTTAATAGGGTCTAGCGGATACAATGAGCAGTTCTTC
15,TRBJ2-1,TRBD2,TRBV5-6,once,CASSLTTSGVNEQFF,TGTGCCAGCAGCTTGACGACTAGCGGGGTAAATGAGCAGTTCTTC
16,TRBJ2-7,TRBD2,TRBV27,NA,CASSLVNAGGPTKQYF,TGTGCCAGCAGTTTAGTGAATGCGGGGGGACCTACGAAGCAGTACTTC
23,TRBJ2-2,TRBD2,TRBV9,few,CASSVRDRVGLAGGPSNTGELFF,TGTGCCAGCAGCGTGAGGGACAGGGTTGGGCTAGCGGGAGGGCCATCGAACACCGGGGAGCTGTTTTTT
14,TRBJ2-7,TRBD1,TRBV18,NA,CASSPLGQGYEQYF,TGTGCCAGCTCACCGTTGGGACAGGGTTACGAGCAGTACTTC
16,TRBJ2-3,NA,TRBV9,NA,CASSKLGQTSTDTQYF,TGTGCCAGCAGCAAACTAGGACAGACTAGCACAGATACGCAGTATTTT
11,TRBJ1-1,NA,TRBV20-1,once,CSADRNTEAFF,TGCAGTGCAGACAGGAACACTGAAGCTTTCTTT
14,TRBJ2-5,NA,TRBV9,NA,CASSVRTLGGTQYF,TGTGCCAGCAGCGTACGAACCCTTGGCGGGACCCAGTACTTC
16,TRBJ2-3,TRBD2,TRBV13,NA,CASSLGRLAGADTQYF,TGTGCCAGCAGCTTAGGCCGGCTAGCGGGAGCAGATACGCAGTATTTT
15,TRBJ1-4,NA,TRBV7-9,NA,CASSSTGGWDEKLFF,TGTGCCAGCAGCTCCACGGGAGGTTGGGATGAAAAACTGTTTTTT
16,TRBJ1-5,TRBD1,TRBV19,once,CASSARDRGTNQPQHF,TGTGCCAGTAGTGCCCGGGACAGGGGGACCAATCAGCCCCAGCATTTT
15,TRBJ2-5,TRBD1,TRBV7-8,NA,CASRDHRGWRETQYF,TGTGCCAGCAGGGATCACAGGGGGTGGAGAGAGACCCAGTACTTC
14,TRBJ2-3,NA,TRBV5-5,once,CASSLGRSTDTQYF,TGTGCCAGCAGCTTGGGTCGGTCCACAGATACGCAGTATTTT
13,TRBJ1-2,NA,TRBV29-1,NA,CSVGTETYYGYTF,TGCAGCGTTGGGACAGAAACATACTATGGCTACACCTTC
13,TRBJ1-2,NA,TRBV27,NA,CASSLQQVYGYTF,TGTGCCAGCAGTTTACAACAGGTCTATGGCTACACCTTC
16,TRBJ2-5,NA,TRBV2,NA,CASSLLGGHSGETQYF,TGTGCCAGCAGCCTCCTAGGAGGGCACAGCGGAGAGACCCAGTACTTC